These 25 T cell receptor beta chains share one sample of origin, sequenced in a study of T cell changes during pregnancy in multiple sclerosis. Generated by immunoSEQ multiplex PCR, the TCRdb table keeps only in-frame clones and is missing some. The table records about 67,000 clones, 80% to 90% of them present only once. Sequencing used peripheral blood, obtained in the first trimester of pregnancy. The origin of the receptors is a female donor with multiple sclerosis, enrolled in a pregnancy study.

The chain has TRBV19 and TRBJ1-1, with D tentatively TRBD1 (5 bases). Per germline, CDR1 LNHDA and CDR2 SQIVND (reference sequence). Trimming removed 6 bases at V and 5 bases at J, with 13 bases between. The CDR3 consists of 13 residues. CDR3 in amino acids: CASSPGGGTEAFF. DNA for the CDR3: TGTGCCAGTAGCCCCGGGGGGGGAACTGAAGCTTTCTTT.

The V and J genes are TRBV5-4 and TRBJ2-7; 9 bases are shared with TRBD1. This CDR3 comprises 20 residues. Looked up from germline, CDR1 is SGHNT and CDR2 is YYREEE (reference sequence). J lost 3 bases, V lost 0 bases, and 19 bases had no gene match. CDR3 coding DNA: TGTGCCAGCAGCTTGGGCTTCACCACTGGTATTGTGGACAGGGGCTACGAGCAGTACTTC. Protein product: CASSLGFTTGIVDRGYEQYF.

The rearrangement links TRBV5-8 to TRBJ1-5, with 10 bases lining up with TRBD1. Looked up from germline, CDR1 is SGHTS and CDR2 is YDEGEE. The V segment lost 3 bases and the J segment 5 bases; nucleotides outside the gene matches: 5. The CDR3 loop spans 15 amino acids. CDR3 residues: CASSWDRGGDQPQHF. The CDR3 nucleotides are TGTGCCAGCAGCTGGGACAGGGGTGGCGATCAGCCCCAGCATTTT.

The CDR3 region is CASIPTGTHGYTF. The DNA of the CDR3 is TGTGCCAGCATACCGACAGGGACACATGGCTACACCTTC. The gene calls are TRBV11-3 and TRBJ1-2, with TRBD1 matching over 7 bases. J lost 6 bases, V lost 7 bases, and 8 bases had no gene match. The CDR3 contains 13 residues. Germline lookup yields CDR1 SGHNT and CDR2 YENEEA.

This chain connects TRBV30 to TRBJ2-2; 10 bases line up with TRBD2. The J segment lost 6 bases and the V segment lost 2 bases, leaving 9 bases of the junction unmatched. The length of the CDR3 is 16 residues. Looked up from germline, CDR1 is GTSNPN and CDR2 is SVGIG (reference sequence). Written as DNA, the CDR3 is TGTGCCTGGAGTCTAGCGGGAGCTCTTGTATCCGGGGAGCTGTTTTTT. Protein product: CAWSLAGALVSGELFF.

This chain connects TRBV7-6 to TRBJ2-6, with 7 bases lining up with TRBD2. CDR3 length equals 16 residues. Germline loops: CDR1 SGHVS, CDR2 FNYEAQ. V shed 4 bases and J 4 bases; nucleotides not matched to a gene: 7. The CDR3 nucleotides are TGTGCCAGCAGCTCAAGCGGGGCTTTCGGGGCCAACGTCCTGACTTTC. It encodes CASSSSGAFGANVLTF.

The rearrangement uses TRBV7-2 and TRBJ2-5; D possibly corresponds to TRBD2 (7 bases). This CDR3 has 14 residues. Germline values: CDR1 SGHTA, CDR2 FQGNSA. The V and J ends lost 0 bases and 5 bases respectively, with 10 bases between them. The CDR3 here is CASSLAGGRETQYF. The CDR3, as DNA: TGTGCCAGCAGCTTAGCGGGGGGGCGGGAGACCCAGTACTTC. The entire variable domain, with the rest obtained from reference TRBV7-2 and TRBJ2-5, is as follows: GAGVSQSPSNKVTEKGKDVELRCDPISGHTALYWYRQSLGQGLEFLIYFQGNSAPDKSGLPSDRFSAERTGGSVSTLTIQRTQQEDSAVYLCASSLAGGRETQYFGPGTRLLVL.

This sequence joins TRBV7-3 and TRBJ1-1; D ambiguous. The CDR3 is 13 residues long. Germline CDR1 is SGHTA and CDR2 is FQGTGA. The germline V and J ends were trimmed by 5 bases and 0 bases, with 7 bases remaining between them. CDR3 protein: CASSPGMNTEAFF. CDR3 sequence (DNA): TGTGCCAGCAGCCCCGGGATGAACACTGAAGCTTTCTTT.

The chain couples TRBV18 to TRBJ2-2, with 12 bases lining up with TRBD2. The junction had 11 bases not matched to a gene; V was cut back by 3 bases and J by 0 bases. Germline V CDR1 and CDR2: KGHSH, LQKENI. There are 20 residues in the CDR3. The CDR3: CASSPDRGLAGKSNTGELFF. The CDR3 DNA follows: TGTGCCAGCTCACCGGACAGAGGACTAGCGGGAAAGTCGAACACCGGGGAGCTGTTTTTT. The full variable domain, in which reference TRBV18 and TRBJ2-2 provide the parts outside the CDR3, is NAGVMQNPRHLVRRRGQEARLRCSPMKGHSHVYWYRQLPEEGLKFMVYLQKENIIDESGMPKERFSAEFPKEGPSILRIQQVVRGDSAAYFCASSPDRGLAGKSNTGELFFGEGSRLTVL.

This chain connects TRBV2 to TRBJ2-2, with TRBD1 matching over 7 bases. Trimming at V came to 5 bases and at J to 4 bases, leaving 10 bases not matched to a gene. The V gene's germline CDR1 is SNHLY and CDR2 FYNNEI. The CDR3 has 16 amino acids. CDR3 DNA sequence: TGTGCCAGCAGTCAACAGGGGCTCCGTACCACCGGGGAGCTGTTTTTT. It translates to CASSQQGLRTTGELFF. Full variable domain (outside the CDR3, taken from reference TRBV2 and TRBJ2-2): EPEVTQTPSHQVTQMGQEVILRCVPISNHLYFYWYRQILGQKVEFLVSFYNNEISEKSEIFDDQFSVERPDGSNFTLKIRSTKLEDSAMYFCASSQQGLRTTGELFFGEGSRLTVL.

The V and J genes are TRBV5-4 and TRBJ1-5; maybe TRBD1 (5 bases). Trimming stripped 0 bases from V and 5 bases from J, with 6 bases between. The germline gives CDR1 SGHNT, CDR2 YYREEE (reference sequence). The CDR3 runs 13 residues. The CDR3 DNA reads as TGTGCCAGCAGCTTGGGGGGGGATCAGCCCCAGCATTTT. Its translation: CASSLGGDQPQHF. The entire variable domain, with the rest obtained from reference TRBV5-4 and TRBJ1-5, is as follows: ETGVTQSPTHLIKTRGQQVTLRCSSQSGHNTVSWYQQALGQGPQFIFQYYREEENGRGNFPPRFSGLQFPNYSSELNVNALELDDSALYLCASSLGGDQPQHFGDGTRLSIL.

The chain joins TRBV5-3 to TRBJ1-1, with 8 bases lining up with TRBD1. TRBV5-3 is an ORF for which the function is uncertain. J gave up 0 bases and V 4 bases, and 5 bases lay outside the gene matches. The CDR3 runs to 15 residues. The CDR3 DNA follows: TGTGCCAGAAGCCAGTGGGACAGGTTGAACACTGAAGCTTTCTTT. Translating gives CARSQWDRLNTEAFF.

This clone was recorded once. The CDR3 here is CASSLVGDRVGGYTF. The CDR3, as DNA: TGCGCCAGCAGCTTGGTCGGGGACAGGGTCGGCGGCTACACCTTC. The chain joins TRBV5-1 to TRBJ1-2; 9 positions agree with TRBD1. The V and J ends lost 0 bases and 8 bases, in that order; junction bases with no gene match: 8. Germline V lookup: CDR1 SGHRS, CDR2 YFSETQ. The CDR3 extends over 15 amino acids.

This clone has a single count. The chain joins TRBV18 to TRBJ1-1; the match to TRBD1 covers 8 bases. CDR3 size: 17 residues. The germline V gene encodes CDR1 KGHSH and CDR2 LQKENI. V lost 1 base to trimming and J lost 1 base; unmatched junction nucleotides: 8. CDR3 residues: CASSPLISGQENTEAFF. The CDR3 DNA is TGTGCCAGCTCACCACTAATCTCGGGACAGGAGAACACTGAAGCTTTCTTT.

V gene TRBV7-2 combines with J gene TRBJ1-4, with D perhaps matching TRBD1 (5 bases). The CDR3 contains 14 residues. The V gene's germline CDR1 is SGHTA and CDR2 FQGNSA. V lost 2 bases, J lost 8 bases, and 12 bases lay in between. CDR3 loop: CASSLKGQGEKLFF. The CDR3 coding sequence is TGTGCCAGCAGCTTAAAGGGTCAGGGAGAAAAACTGTTTTTT.

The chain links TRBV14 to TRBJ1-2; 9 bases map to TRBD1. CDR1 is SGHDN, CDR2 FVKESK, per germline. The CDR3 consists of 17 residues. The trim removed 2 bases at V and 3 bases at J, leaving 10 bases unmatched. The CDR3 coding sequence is TGTGCCAGCAGCCAATCCTCCCGGGACAGGGCTCACTATGGCTACACCTTC. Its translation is CASSQSSRDRAHYGYTF.

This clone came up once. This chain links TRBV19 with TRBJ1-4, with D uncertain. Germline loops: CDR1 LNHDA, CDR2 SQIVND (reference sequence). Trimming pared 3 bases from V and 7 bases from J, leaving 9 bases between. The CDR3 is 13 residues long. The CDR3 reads CASSIMGSEKLFF. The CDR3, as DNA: TGTGCCAGTAGTATTATGGGGAGTGAAAAACTGTTTTTT.

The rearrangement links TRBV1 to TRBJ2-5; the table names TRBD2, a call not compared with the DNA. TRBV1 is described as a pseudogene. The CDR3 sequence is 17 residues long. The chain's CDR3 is CTSSPKAGRGISETQYF. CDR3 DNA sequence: TGCACCAGCAGCCCTAAAGCGGGGCGGGGAATTTCGGAGACCCAGTACTTC.

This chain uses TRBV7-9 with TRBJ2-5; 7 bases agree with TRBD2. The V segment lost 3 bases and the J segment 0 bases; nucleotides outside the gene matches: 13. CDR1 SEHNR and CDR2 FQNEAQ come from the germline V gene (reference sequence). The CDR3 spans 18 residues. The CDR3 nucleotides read TGTGCCAGCAGCTTTAATAATCGGGTGGGAGGGTACCAAGAGACCCAGTACTTC. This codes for CASSFNNRVGGYQETQYF. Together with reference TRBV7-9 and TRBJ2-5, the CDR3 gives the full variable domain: DTGVSQNPRHKITKRGQNVTFRCDPISEHNRLYWYRQTLGQGPEFLTYFQNEAQLEKSRLLSDRFSAERPKGSFSTLEIQRTEQGDSAMYLCASSFNNRVGGYQETQYFGPGTRLLVL.

CDR3 bases: TGTGCCAGCAGCGTAGTTCAGGGGGGTACGACTGAAGCTTTCTTT. As protein: CASSVVQGGTTEAFF. V and J are TRBV9 and TRBJ1-1; TRBD1 aligns across 7 bases. Germline values: CDR1 SGDLS, CDR2 YYNGEE. The CDR3 covers 15 residues. J was trimmed by 5 bases and V by 0 bases; bases with no gene match: 7.

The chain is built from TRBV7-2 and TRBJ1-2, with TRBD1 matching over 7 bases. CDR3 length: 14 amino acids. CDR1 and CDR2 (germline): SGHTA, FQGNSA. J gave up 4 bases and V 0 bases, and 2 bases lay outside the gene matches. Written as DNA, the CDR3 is TGTGCCAGCAGCTTAGCCGGGACAGCCTATGGCTACACCTTC. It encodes CASSLAGTAYGYTF.

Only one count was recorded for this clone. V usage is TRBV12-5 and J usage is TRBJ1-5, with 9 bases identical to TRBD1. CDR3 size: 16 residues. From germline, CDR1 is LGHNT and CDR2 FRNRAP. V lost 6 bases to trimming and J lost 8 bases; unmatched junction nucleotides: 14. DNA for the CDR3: TGTGCTAGTGGGACCGGGACAGGGTTCTTCTTGGAGCCCCAGCATTTT. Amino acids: CASGTGTGFFLEPQHF.

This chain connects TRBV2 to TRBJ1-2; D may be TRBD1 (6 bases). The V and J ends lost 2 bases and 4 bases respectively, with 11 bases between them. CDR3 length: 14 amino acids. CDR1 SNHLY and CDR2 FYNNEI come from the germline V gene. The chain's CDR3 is CASSERQASYGYTF. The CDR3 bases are TGTGCCAGCAGTGAAAGACAGGCTTCCTATGGCTACACCTTC.

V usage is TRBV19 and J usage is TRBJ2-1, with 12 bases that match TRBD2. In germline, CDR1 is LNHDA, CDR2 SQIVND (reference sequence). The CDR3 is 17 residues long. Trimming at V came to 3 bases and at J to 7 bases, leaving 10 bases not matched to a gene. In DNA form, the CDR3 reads TGTGCCAGTAGTATCCGACTAGCGGGGGACGTGAGGAATGAGCAGTTCTTC. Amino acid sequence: CASSIRLAGDVRNEQFF.

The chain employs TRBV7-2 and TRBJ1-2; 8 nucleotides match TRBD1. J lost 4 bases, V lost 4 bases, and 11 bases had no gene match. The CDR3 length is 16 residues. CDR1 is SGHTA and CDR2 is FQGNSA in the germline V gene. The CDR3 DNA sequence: TGTGCCAGCAGCTCCCGCTCGACAGGGGAGGGCTATGGCTACACCTTC. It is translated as CASSSRSTGEGYGYTF. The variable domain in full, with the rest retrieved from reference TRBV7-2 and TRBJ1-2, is GAGVSQSPSNKVTEKGKDVELRCDPISGHTALYWYRQSLGQGLEFLIYFQGNSAPDKSGLPSDRFSAERTGGSVSTLTIQRTQQEDSAVYLCASSSRSTGEGYGYTFGSGTRLTVV.